The 29 T cell receptor beta chains listed next were all sequenced from one sample in a study of shared clonotypes between healthy human individuals. The repertoire was sequenced with immunoSEQ multiplex PCR; TCRdb's copy has only in-frame clones and lacks some. The sample has millions of clones; around nine tenths are singletons. Sequencing used naive CD4+ T cells sorted from blood. Subset given: CD45RA+ positively selected. The receptors shown here come from a man in his late teens or twenties in good health.

The chain employs TRBV6-5 and TRBJ2-5; D gene uncertain. The V gene's germline CDR1 is MNHEY and CDR2 SVGAGI. This CDR3 region has 13 residues. The V gene lost 6 bases and the J gene lost 5 bases, with 13 bases spanning the gap. CDR3 loop: CASRPGPWETQYF. For the CDR3, the DNA is TGTGCCAGCAGGCCAGGACCTTGGGAGACCCAGTACTTC.

The chain uses TRBV7-9 and TRBJ2-7; TRBD1 aligns across 9 bases. The germline V gene has CDR1 SEHNR and CDR2 FQNEAQ (reference sequence). The junction had 3 bases not matched to a gene; V was cut back by 3 bases and J by 3 bases. The CDR3 consists of 14 residues. The CDR3 DNA follows: TGTGCCAGCAGCTTTGGGACAGGGAACTACGAGCAGTACTTC. Its protein is CASSFGTGNYEQYF.

V usage is TRBV19 and J usage is TRBJ2-1; weak D call: TRBD2 (5 bases). V was pared by 2 bases and J by 0 bases, with 14 bases between. The germline V gene has CDR1 LNHDA and CDR2 SQIVND (reference sequence). The CDR3 loop spans 17 amino acids. The CDR3 loop reads CASSIYGGFSSYNEQFF. In DNA form, the CDR3 reads TGTGCCAGTAGTATATATGGCGGGTTTAGCTCCTACAATGAGCAGTTCTTC.

The rearrangement links TRBV6-5 to TRBJ2-7; 11 bases align to TRBD1. The germline gives CDR1 MNHEY, CDR2 SVGAGI. The CDR3 consists of 14 residues. CDR3 in amino acids: CASFGTGGSYEQYF. CDR3 nucleotide sequence: TGTGCGAGCTTCGGGACAGGGGGCTCCTACGAGCAGTACTTC.

The gene calls are TRBV5-4 and TRBJ2-5, with 7 bases lining up with TRBD2. V gave up 4 bases and J gave up 1 base; unmatched junction bases: 10. Germline V gene lookup returns CDR1 SGHNT and CDR2 YYREEE (reference sequence). The CDR3 spans 16 residues. The DNA for the CDR3 is TGTGCCAGCAGCCGCACGGGCGGGAGTCTCCAAGAGACCCAGTACTTC. Translated: CASSRTGGSLQETQYF.

V is TRBV11-2 and J is TRBJ1-1, with D unresolved. Germline V CDR1 and CDR2: SGHAT, FQNNGV. The CDR3 totals 15 residues. V shed 7 bases and J shed 4 bases, with 19 bases lying between them. CDR3 in amino acids: CASIPSGKWGTEAFF. In DNA form, the CDR3 reads TGTGCCAGCATCCCATCGGGAAAATGGGGCACTGAAGCTTTCTTT.

This clone was counted once. The rearrangement links TRBV18 to TRBJ2-1, with 7 bases lining up with TRBD1. Germline CDR1 reads KGHSH; CDR2 reads LQKENI. CDR3 length: 18 residues. Trimming at V came to 3 bases and at J to 1 base, leaving 12 bases not matched to a gene. CDR3: CASSPNTGVTVSYNEQFF. CDR3 nucleotide sequence: TGTGCCAGCTCACCTAATACAGGGGTCACCGTGTCCTACAATGAGCAGTTCTTC.

This chain joins TRBV6-1 and TRBJ2-5; 9 bases fit TRBD2. The CDR3 runs to 16 residues. V was clipped by 6 bases and J by 4 bases; unmatched bases: 12. The V gene's germline CDR1 is MNHNS and CDR2 SASEGT. The CDR3 DNA reads as TGTGCCAGCAGCGAATCCGGCGGGGGGGCTGGAGAGACCCAGTACTTC. Its translation: CASSESGGGAGETQYF.

The J gene is TRBJ2-7, the V gene TRBV5-6; 8 bases are shared with TRBD1. With V trimmed by 2 bases and J by 2 bases, 3 bases remained unmatched. CDR1 is SGHDT, CDR2 YYEEEE, per germline. The CDR3 has 14 amino acids. CDR3 DNA: TGTGCCAGCAGCTTCTGGGACAGGACCTACGAGCAGTACTTC. It codes for CASSFWDRTYEQYF.

The V call is TRBV5-4, the J call TRBJ2-1, with TRBD2 as a possible D gene (5 bases). The germline V gene encodes CDR1 SGHNT and CDR2 YYREEE (reference sequence). The CDR3 covers 14 residues. The V gene lost 2 bases and the J gene lost 7 bases, with 13 bases spanning the gap. CDR3 in DNA: TGTGCCAGCAGCTTTGTGCTAGCTCCGAATGAGCAGTTCTTC. It encodes CASSFVLAPNEQFF.

The chain employs TRBV6-5 and TRBJ2-7; TRBD2 agrees at 7 bases. Germline CDR1 MNHEY, CDR2 SVGAGI. This CDR3 contains 15 residues. The ends lost 5 bases at V and 3 bases at J; junction bases unmatched: 10. The CDR3 coding sequence is TGTGCCAGCAGTCACCCGGCTCGGGGGGTCTACGAGCAGTACTTC. Translation: CASSHPARGVYEQYF.

The chain employs TRBV18 and TRBJ1-1; the match to TRBD1 covers 12 bases. Trimming took 3 bases from V and 3 from J; bases not matched to a gene: 8. The CDR3 extends over 17 amino acids. The germline V gene encodes CDR1 KGHSH and CDR2 LQKENI. CDR3 nucleotides: TGTGCCAGCTCACCCCTGAGGGACAGGGGGCCGCACACTGAAGCTTTCTTT. Translated: CASSPLRDRGPHTEAFF.

This chain joins TRBV6-1 and TRBJ1-6, with 7 bases identical to TRBD1. The CDR3 is 15 amino acids. Germline V gene lookup returns CDR1 MNHNS and CDR2 SASEGT. The trim removed 8 bases at V and 0 bases at J, leaving 4 bases unmatched. CDR3 in DNA: TGTGCCAGCTCACAGGGGAGCTCCTATAATTCACCCCTCCACTTT. Translating it yields CASSQGSSYNSPLHF.

A remark on this clone: The sample holds other DNA sequences that translate to the same CDR3. This chain joins TRBV6-5 and TRBJ1-2; no clear D. Germline CDR1 and CDR2: MNHEY and SVGAGI. The CDR3 is 13 residues long. V lost 0 bases to trimming and J lost 3 bases, with 5 bases between them. The chain's CDR3 is CASSYSADYGYTF. As DNA, the CDR3 is TGTGCCAGCAGTTACTCTGCGGACTATGGCTACACCTTC.

J is TRBJ1-4 and V is TRBV28, with 7 bases that match TRBD1. The CDR3 sequence is 12 residues long. The V segment lost 7 bases and the J segment 6 bases; nucleotides outside the gene matches: 2. Germline CDR1 reads MDHEN; CDR2 reads SYDVKM. This CDR3 reads CASTDRDEKLFF. CDR3 in DNA: TGTGCCAGCACCGACAGGGATGAAAAACTGTTTTTT.

V and J are TRBV19 and TRBJ2-1, with TRBD2 as a possible D gene (6 bases). Germline CDR1 reads LNHDA; CDR2 reads SQIVND (reference sequence). The V gene lost 5 bases and the J gene lost 7 bases, with 12 bases spanning the gap. The length of the CDR3 is 13 residues. CDR3: CASSPDGTNEQFF. In DNA, the CDR3 is TGTGCCAGTAGTCCCGATGGGACTAATGAGCAGTTCTTC.

Turning to this clone: Other nucleotide sequences from this sample produce the same CDR3. The V call is TRBV9, the J call TRBJ1-2; the D is unclear. The CDR3 totals 13 residues. CDR1 SGDLS and CDR2 YYNGEE come from the germline V gene. V lost 0 bases to trimming and J lost 2 bases, with 5 bases between them. CDR3 bases: TGTGCCAGCAGCGTAGAAGGGAACTATGGCTACACCTTC. This sequence encodes CASSVEGNYGYTF.

This chain links TRBV6-1 with TRBJ2-1; tentatively, D is TRBD2 (6 bases). Germline lookup yields CDR1 MNHNS and CDR2 SASEGT. Trimming pared 6 bases from V and 0 bases from J, leaving 6 bases between. This CDR3 region has 13 residues. CDR3 in DNA: TGTGCCAGCAGGGAGGGCTCCTACAATGAGCAGTTCTTC. Its protein is CASREGSYNEQFF.

This chain connects TRBV7-2 to TRBJ2-1; a weak D match, TRBD2 (5 bases). Per the germline V gene, CDR1 is SGHTA and CDR2 is FQGNSA. The ends were cut back, 3 bases at V and 1 base at J, with 7 bases in the middle. The CDR3 runs to 14 residues. DNA for the CDR3: TGTGCCAGCAGCTTCCGAGGGTCCTACAATGAGCAGTTCTTC. As protein: CASSFRGSYNEQFF.

This sequence joins TRBV28 and TRBJ1-6; D is ambiguous. Trimming stripped 7 bases from V and 5 bases from J, with 6 bases between. The CDR3 loop spans 12 amino acids. Germline assignment: CDR1 MDHEN and CDR2 SYDVKM. This CDR3 is CASKMNNSPLHF. For the CDR3, the DNA is TGTGCCAGCAAGATGAATAATTCACCCCTCCACTTT.

This rearrangement joins TRBV5-1 to TRBJ1-1, with D uncertain. Germline CDR1 reads SGHRS; CDR2 reads YFSETQ. CDR3 length equals 14 residues. Trimming removed 4 bases from V and 0 bases from J, with 10 bases in between. CDR3 nucleotide sequence: TGCGCCAGCAGCGTCGCGGGGATGAACACTGAAGCTTTCTTT. This translates into CASSVAGMNTEAFF.

The CDR3 loop reads CATSREQGVNTGELFF. The CDR3 DNA sequence: TGTGCCACCAGCAGAGAACAGGGGGTGAACACCGGGGAGCTGTTTTTT. The rearrangement joins TRBV15 to TRBJ2-2; 8 nucleotides match TRBD1. The CDR3 totals 16 residues. Trimming removed 0 bases from V and 1 base from J; junction bases left unmatched: 1. Per the germline V gene, CDR1 is LNHNV and CDR2 is YYDKDF (reference sequence).

The chain joins TRBV6-6 to TRBJ1-1; no definite D call. V lost 5 bases and J 0 bases, leaving 7 bases between the germline ends. The CDR3 consists of 13 residues. Per germline, CDR1 MNHNY and CDR2 SVGAGI (reference sequence). The CDR3 DNA is TGTGCCAGCAGTCCCACACTGAACACTGAAGCTTTCTTT. This gives the protein CASSPTLNTEAFF.

The chain carries TRBV28 and TRBJ1-4, with 8 bases that match TRBD1. V was pared by 5 bases and J by 3 bases, with 11 bases of the junction left unmatched. The CDR3 is made up of 17 amino acids. Germline values: CDR1 MDHEN, CDR2 SYDVKM. The CDR3 region is CASSPNPGQVSNEKLFF. In nucleotides, the CDR3 is TGTGCCAGCAGTCCAAATCCGGGACAGGTTTCTAATGAAAAACTGTTTTTT. Complete variable domain (other parts from reference TRBV28 and TRBJ1-4): DVKVTQSSRYLVKRTGEKVFLECVQDMDHENMFWYRQDPGLGLRLIYFSYDVKMKEKGDIPEGYSVSREKKERFSLILESASTNQTSMYLCASSPNPGQVSNEKLFFGSGTQLSVL.

A single count supports this clone. The genes are TRBV7-9 and TRBJ1-2; 8 bases match TRBD1. Trimming removed 5 bases from V and 3 bases from J; junction bases left unmatched: 5. The CDR3 is made up of 14 amino acids. CDR1 is SEHNR, CDR2 FQNEAQ, per germline (reference sequence). The CDR3: CASSVGQGHYGYTF. The CDR3 DNA is TGTGCCAGCAGCGTAGGACAGGGCCACTATGGCTACACCTTC.

In this sample, this clone turned up once. Other nucleotide sequences from this sample produce the same CDR3. V and J are TRBV5-1 and TRBJ1-3; 9 bases fit TRBD1. Germline V gives CDR1 SGHRS, CDR2 YFSETQ. J lost 2 bases, V lost 4 bases, and 4 bases had no gene match. This CDR3 is built from 15 residues. The CDR3 protein is CASSPGQGAGNTIYF. CDR3 DNA: TGCGCCAGCAGCCCGGGACAGGGAGCTGGAAACACCATATATTTT.

J is TRBJ1-4 and V is TRBV18, with D hard to call. Germline V lookup: CDR1 KGHSH, CDR2 LQKENI. The CDR3 sequence is 14 residues long. V dropped 4 bases and J dropped 5 bases, with 11 bases sitting between them. The DNA for the CDR3 is TGTGCCAGCTCACTAGGACCGATAAATGAAAAACTGTTTTTT. This encodes CASSLGPINEKLFF.

Only a few counts were recorded for this clone. This rearrangement joins TRBV11-2 to TRBJ1-5, with TRBD1 matching over 7 bases. This CDR3 comprises 13 residues. With V trimmed by 4 bases and J by 7 bases, 4 bases remained unmatched. Germline values: CDR1 SGHAT, CDR2 FQNNGV. This CDR3 reads CASSSNRGQPQHF. Written as DNA, the CDR3 is TGTGCCAGCAGCTCAAACAGGGGCCAGCCCCAGCATTTT.

V is TRBV5-1 and J is TRBJ2-7, with a tentative D call TRBD1 (6 bases). The germline CDR1 and CDR2 sequences are SGHRS and YFSETQ. With 1 base removed from V and 2 bases from J, the gap between germline ends came to 13 bases. The CDR3 has 15 residues. The DNA for the CDR3 is TGCGCCAGCAGCTTGCTACAGGGAACGCCCTACGAGCAGTACTTC. This gives the protein CASSLLQGTPYEQYF.